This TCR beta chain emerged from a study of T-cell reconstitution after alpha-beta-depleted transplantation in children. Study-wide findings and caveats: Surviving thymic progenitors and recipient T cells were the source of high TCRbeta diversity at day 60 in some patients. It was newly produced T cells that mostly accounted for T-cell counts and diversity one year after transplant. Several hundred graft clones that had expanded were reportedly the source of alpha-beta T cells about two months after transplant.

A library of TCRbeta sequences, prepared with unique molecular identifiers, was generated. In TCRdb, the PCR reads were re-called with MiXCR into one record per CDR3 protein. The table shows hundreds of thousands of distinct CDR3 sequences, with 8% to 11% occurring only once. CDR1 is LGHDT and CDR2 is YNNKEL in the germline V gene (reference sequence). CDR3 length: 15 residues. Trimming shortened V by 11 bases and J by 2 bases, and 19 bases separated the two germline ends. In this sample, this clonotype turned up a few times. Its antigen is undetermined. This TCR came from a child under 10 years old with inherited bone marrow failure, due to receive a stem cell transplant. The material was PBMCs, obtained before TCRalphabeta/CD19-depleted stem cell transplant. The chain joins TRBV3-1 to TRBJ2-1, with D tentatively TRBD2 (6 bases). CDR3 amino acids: CACSRGTPTYNEQFF. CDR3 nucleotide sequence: TGTGCCTGCTCCCGGGGGACCCCCACCTACAATGAGCAGTTCTTC.